Below, 31 T cell receptor beta chains from the same sample are listed, as sequenced in a study of blood T cell repertoires in COVID-19 (dated by TCRdb to the early 2020s). The library was made by the immunoSEQ multiplex PCR assay. TCRdb limited this immuneACCESS table to in-frame rearrangements with V and J called. A share of clones is missing; checked studies link under half to unresolved V genes, and the rest is unexplained. Counted in this sample were a few hundred thousand clones; nearly 90% of them appeared once. About 8.5% of the sample is taken by the ten largest. Sequencing used peripheral blood. These receptors all come from a man between 18 and 35 years old with active or convalescent COVID-19.

The chain employs TRBV12-5 and TRBJ2-7, with TRBD2 identical over 8 bases. The junction had 8 bases not matched to a gene; V was cut back by 8 bases and J by 5 bases. CDR1 is LGHNT, CDR2 FRNRAP, per germline. The CDR3 length is 13 residues. The CDR3 nucleotides read TGTGCTAGTTCCCGTCGGGAGGGCCACGAGCAGTACTTC. Translating gives CASSRREGHEQYF.

V usage is TRBV12-3 or TRBV12-4 and J usage is TRBJ1-3; D not resolved. V dropped 6 bases and J dropped 0 bases, with 6 bases sitting between them. CDR3 length: 13 residues. CDR3 sequence: CASRSYSGNTIYF. The CDR3 coding sequence is TGTGCCAGCAGGTCTTACTCTGGAAACACCATATATTTT.

V is TRBV2 and J is TRBJ1-2; D remains unclear. There are 11 residues in the CDR3. V lost 6 bases and J 8 bases, leaving 10 bases between the germline ends. Germline V gene sequence: CDR1 SNHLY, CDR2 FYNNEI. CDR3 DNA sequence: TGTGCCAGCAGAAGGGAGGACGGCTACACCTTC. It codes for CASRREDGYTF.

The CDR3 loop reads CASSPSGYGYTF. The CDR3 DNA follows: TGCGCCAGCTCGCCGAGCGGCTATGGCTACACCTTC. V usage is TRBV5-1 and J usage is TRBJ1-2; D remains unclear. The CDR3 covers 12 residues. V was cut by 7 bases and J by 4 bases, with 11 bases left in between. The germline CDR1 and CDR2 sequences are SGHRS and YFSETQ.

The genes are TRBV7-2 and TRBJ1-1, with 9 bases aligning to TRBD1. This CDR3 has 15 residues. Germline trimming cut 0 bases from V and 4 bases from J; bases unmatched to any gene: 3. Germline assignment: CDR1 SGHTA and CDR2 FQGNSA. Here the CDR3 reads CASSLAGTGFTEAFF. CDR3 coding DNA: TGTGCCAGCAGCTTAGCAGGGACAGGGTTCACTGAAGCTTTCTTT.

The genes are TRBV6-6 and TRBJ1-5; possibly TRBD1 for D (6 bases). V lost 5 bases and J 6 bases, leaving 23 bases between the germline ends. The CDR3 sequence is 17 residues long. Germline CDR1 reads MNHNY; CDR2 reads SVGAGI (reference sequence). CDR3: CASSLTGFLYKSQPQHF. The CDR3 DNA reads TGTGCCAGCAGTCTGACAGGATTCCTTTATAAGAGTCAGCCCCAGCATTTT.

This clone occurred once. The chain couples TRBV3-1 (or the pseudogene TRBV3-2) to TRBJ2-7; 9 bases fit TRBD2. The CDR3 is 15 residues long. The ends lost 3 bases at V and 3 bases at J; junction bases unmatched: 6. Looked up from germline, CDR1 is LGHDT and CDR2 is YNNKEL (reference sequence). The CDR3 DNA is TGTGCCAGCAGCCACCCAGCGGGGGGACACTACGAGCAGTACTTC. Translated, it gives CASSHPAGGHYEQYF.

This rearrangement joins TRBV4-3 to TRBJ1-3, with TRBD1 as a possible D gene (5 bases). V dropped 0 bases and J dropped 0 bases, with 12 bases sitting between them. The CDR3 contains 17 residues. Looked up from germline, CDR1 is LGHNA and CDR2 is YSLEER. CDR3 bases: TGCGCCAGCAGCCAAGATTTCGGCAGGGACTCTGGAAACACCATATATTTT. This translates into CASSQDFGRDSGNTIYF.

The rearrangement links TRBV10-2 to TRBJ1-4; the D gene is possibly TRBD1 (5 bases). V gave up 8 bases and J gave up 5 bases, with 9 bases separating them. Germline CDR1 WSHSY, CDR2 SAAADI. The CDR3 is made up of 12 amino acids. The CDR3, as DNA: TGCGCCAGCCGGGACTCCAATGAAAAACTGTTTTTT. Its protein product is CASRDSNEKLFF.

The chain carries TRBV11-2 and TRBJ2-2, with D possibly being TRBD1 (6 bases). Germline V gene lookup returns CDR1 SGHAT and CDR2 FQNNGV. Deletions cut 5 bases from V and 2 bases from J, with 12 bases between. The CDR3 is 15 amino acids. The CDR3 spells CASSPGQTNTGELFF. The DNA for the CDR3 is TGTGCCAGCAGCCCTGGACAGACCAACACCGGGGAGCTGTTTTTT.

The chain has TRBV19 and TRBJ1-4; 10 bases fit TRBD1. Germline values: CDR1 LNHDA, CDR2 SQIVND (reference sequence). This CDR3 is built from 16 residues. V lost 1 base to trimming and J lost 7 bases; unmatched junction nucleotides: 6. The CDR3 reads CASSIGRGQGTEKLFF. The CDR3, as DNA: TGTGCCAGTAGTATAGGTAGGGGACAGGGGACTGAAAAACTGTTTTTT.

This chain links TRBV11-2 with TRBJ2-5; tentatively, D is TRBD2 (5 bases). V lost 0 bases and J 3 bases, leaving 11 bases between the germline ends. The germline gives CDR1 SGHAT, CDR2 FQNNGV. This CDR3 spans 15 amino acids. In DNA, the CDR3 is TGTGCCAGCAGCTTAGAGCGGGCCCGTGAAGAGACCCAGTACTTC. Translating gives CASSLERAREETQYF.

This rearrangement joins TRBV7-2 to TRBJ2-5; a weak D match, TRBD1 (6 bases). Trimming took off 1 base at V and 5 bases at J, with 11 bases between the two ends. The germline CDR1 and CDR2 sequences are SGHTA and FQGNSA. This CDR3 has 14 residues. CDR3 DNA: TGTGCCAGCAGCTTAGTTCAGGGGTGGGAGACCCAGTACTTC. Encoded protein: CASSLVQGWETQYF.

V and J are TRBV5-1 and TRBJ1-1, with D uncertain. CDR3 length: 12 amino acids. Trimming took off 0 bases at V and 3 bases at J, with 3 bases between the two ends. The germline V gene has CDR1 SGHRS and CDR2 YFSETQ. DNA for the CDR3: TGCGCCAGCAGCTTGGCCGACACTGAAGCTTTCTTT. It specifies CASSLADTEAFF.

The chain links TRBV27 to TRBJ1-2, with 8 bases matching TRBD1. Unmatched junction bases numbered 18, after V lost 5 bases and J lost 1 base. The length of the CDR3 is 19 residues. Looked up from germline, CDR1 is MNHEY and CDR2 is SMNVEV (reference sequence). The CDR3 nucleotides are TGTGCCAGCAGTCCAGGACAGGGTAGGGATCCAGAATATAACTATGGCTACACCTTC. Protein sequence: CASSPGQGRDPEYNYGYTF.

A few counts support this clone. The chain employs TRBV7-9 and TRBJ1-5, with D possibly TRBD1 on 6 matching bases. V was shortened by 3 bases and J by 7 bases, with 10 bases between the two germline ends. This CDR3 has 13 residues. Germline CDR1 is SEHNR and CDR2 is FQNEAQ (reference sequence). The CDR3 loop reads CASSLGRGQPQHF. Here the CDR3 DNA reads TGTGCCAGCAGCTTGGGCAGGGGCCAGCCCCAGCATTTT. The full variable domain, its missing parts supplied by reference TRBV7-9 and TRBJ1-5, is DTGVSQNPRHKITKRGQNVTFRCDPISEHNRLYWYRQTLGQGPEFLTYFQNEAQLEKSRLLSDRFSAERPKGSFSTLEIQRTEQGDSAMYLCASSLGRGQPQHFGDGTRLSIL.

The rearrangement links TRBV7-3 to TRBJ2-1; 10 bases agree with TRBD2. CDR1 and CDR2 (germline): SGHTA, FQGTGA. This CDR3 is 18 amino acids long. The V and J ends lost 5 bases and 2 bases, in that order; junction bases with no gene match: 12. The CDR3 DNA is TGTGCCAGCAGCAATATAGCGGGGGGCTCAAACCCCTACAATGAGCAGTTCTTC. Its translation is CASSNIAGGSNPYNEQFF.

This rearrangement joins TRBV6-6 to TRBJ1-4; 8 bases are a match to TRBD1. V was clipped by 2 bases and J by 5 bases; unmatched bases: 4. Looked up from germline, CDR1 is MNHNY and CDR2 is SVGAGI (reference sequence). The CDR3 runs 15 residues. CDR3: CASSYADRGNEKLFF. The CDR3 DNA sequence: TGTGCCAGCAGTTACGCCGACAGGGGAAATGAAAAACTGTTTTTT.

The J gene is TRBJ1-2, the V gene TRBV12-3 or TRBV12-4; TRBD1 aligns across 9 bases. The CDR3 covers 11 residues. The V and J ends lost 8 bases and 6 bases, in that order; junction bases with no gene match: 1. CDR3 nucleotides: TGTGCCAGCGGGACAGGGAATGGCTACACCTTC. Its protein is CASGTGNGYTF.

The V gene is TRBV6-6, the J gene TRBJ1-2; 8 bases align to TRBD1. The CDR3 has 13 residues. Germline trimming cut 6 bases from V and 7 bases from J; bases unmatched to any gene: 7. Looked up from germline, CDR1 is MNHNY and CDR2 is SVGAGI (reference sequence). CDR3 loop: CASRPGGASGYTF. The CDR3, as DNA: TGTGCCAGCAGACCAGGGGGCGCTTCTGGCTACACCTTC.

The V and J genes are TRBV9 and TRBJ1-3, with D hard to call. The V end lost 0 bases, the J end lost 1 base, and 14 bases lay between the germline ends. The CDR3 has 17 residues. Per the germline V gene, CDR1 is SGDLS and CDR2 is YYNGEE. CDR3 DNA sequence: TGTGCCAGCAGCGTAGCAGGAGGGATGGGGTCTGGAAACACCATATATTTT. Its protein product is CASSVAGGMGSGNTIYF.

The rearrangement joins TRBV4-1 to TRBJ2-1; 10 nucleotides align to TRBD2. Germline CDR1 reads MGHRA; CDR2 reads YSYEKL. The CDR3 loop spans 17 amino acids. The V and J ends lost 0 bases and 6 bases, in that order; junction bases with no gene match: 8. Here the CDR3 DNA reads TGCGCCAGCAGCCAAGATTGGGGGAGCGGGGGGGTCAATGAGCAGTTCTTC. Its protein product is CASSQDWGSGGVNEQFF.

The gene calls are TRBV6-5 and TRBJ2-3; 11 bases match TRBD2. Germline values: CDR1 MNHEY, CDR2 SVGAGI. The CDR3 length is 14 residues. V lost 6 bases, J lost 2 bases, and 1 base stayed unmatched. The CDR3 sequence is CASRGLADTDTQYF. The CDR3 DNA is TGTGCCAGCAGGGGACTAGCGGACACAGATACGCAGTATTTT.

V and J are TRBV9 and TRBJ1-4; D is perhaps TRBD1 (5 bases). CDR3 size: 15 residues. V was pared by 3 bases and J by 8 bases, with 17 bases between. Germline CDR1 reads SGDLS; CDR2 reads YYNGEE. This chain's CDR3 is CASSAAPTRQEKLFF. Written as DNA, the CDR3 is TGTGCCAGCAGCGCAGCCCCCACCAGACAGGAAAAACTGTTTTTT.

The rearrangement links TRBV7-6 to TRBJ2-2; no firm D call. CDR1 is SGHVS, CDR2 FNYEAQ, per germline. Trimming left V 1 base short and J 9 bases short, with 15 bases between. CDR3 length: 15 residues. This chain's CDR3 is CASSLDLPYSRELFF. The CDR3, as DNA: TGTGCCAGCAGCTTAGATTTGCCCTATTCCCGGGAGCTGTTTTTT.

V and J are TRBV9 and TRBJ1-2, with TRBD1 as a possible D gene (5 bases). Per germline, CDR1 SGDLS and CDR2 YYNGEE. There are 15 residues in the CDR3. Trimming stripped 0 bases from V and 1 base from J, with 10 bases between. The CDR3 is CASSVAAGYNYGYTF. The CDR3 DNA reads as TGTGCCAGCAGCGTAGCAGCAGGGTATAACTATGGCTACACCTTC.

The V call is TRBV7-8, the J call TRBJ2-1, with TRBD2 matching over 8 bases. Germline values: CDR1 SGHVS, CDR2 FQNEAQ. After removal of 5 bases from V and 9 bases from J, the junction contained 15 bases not matched to a gene. CDR3 length: 16 residues. The CDR3: CASSPAVRGGIFEQFF. The CDR3 bases are TGTGCCAGCAGCCCCGCCGTTCGGGGGGGAATATTTGAGCAGTTCTTC.

The V call is TRBV14, the J call TRBJ2-1; 13 bases agree with TRBD2. Trimming at V came to 4 bases and at J to 9 bases, leaving 9 bases not matched to a gene. This CDR3 contains 16 residues. Germline V gene lookup returns CDR1 SGHDN and CDR2 FVKESK. The chain's CDR3 is CASSLTSGGAYGEQFF. The CDR3 DNA is TGTGCCAGCAGCCTAACTAGCGGGGGGGCCTATGGTGAGCAGTTCTTC.

This clone was found a few times. The chain carries TRBV2 and TRBJ1-4; 7 bases agree with TRBD1. Germline lookup yields CDR1 SNHLY and CDR2 FYNNEI. J was trimmed by 0 bases and V by 8 bases; bases with no gene match: 9. CDR3 length: 16 residues. The CDR3 loop reads CASGTGASATNEKLFF. CDR3 bases: TGTGCCAGCGGCACAGGGGCTAGCGCAACTAATGAAAAACTGTTTTTT.

The chain couples TRBV5-3 to TRBJ2-3; D is possibly TRBD1 (6 bases). TRBV5-3 is an ORF, with its function uncertain. The germline V and J ends were trimmed by 4 bases and 6 bases, with 12 bases remaining between them. CDR3 length: 13 amino acids. CDR3 protein: CARSLDRKDTQYF. The CDR3 nucleotides read TGTGCCAGAAGCCTGGACAGAAAGGATACGCAGTATTTT.

V usage is TRBV5-4 and J usage is TRBJ2-6, with 7 bases that match TRBD1. V lost 5 bases, J lost 0 bases, and 5 bases stayed unmatched. Per germline, CDR1 SGHNT and CDR2 YYREEE (reference sequence). This CDR3 is 16 amino acids long. CDR3 bases: TGTGCCAGCAGTCCGACAGGGAACTCTGGGGCCAACGTCCTGACTTTC. Amino acids: CASSPTGNSGANVLTF.